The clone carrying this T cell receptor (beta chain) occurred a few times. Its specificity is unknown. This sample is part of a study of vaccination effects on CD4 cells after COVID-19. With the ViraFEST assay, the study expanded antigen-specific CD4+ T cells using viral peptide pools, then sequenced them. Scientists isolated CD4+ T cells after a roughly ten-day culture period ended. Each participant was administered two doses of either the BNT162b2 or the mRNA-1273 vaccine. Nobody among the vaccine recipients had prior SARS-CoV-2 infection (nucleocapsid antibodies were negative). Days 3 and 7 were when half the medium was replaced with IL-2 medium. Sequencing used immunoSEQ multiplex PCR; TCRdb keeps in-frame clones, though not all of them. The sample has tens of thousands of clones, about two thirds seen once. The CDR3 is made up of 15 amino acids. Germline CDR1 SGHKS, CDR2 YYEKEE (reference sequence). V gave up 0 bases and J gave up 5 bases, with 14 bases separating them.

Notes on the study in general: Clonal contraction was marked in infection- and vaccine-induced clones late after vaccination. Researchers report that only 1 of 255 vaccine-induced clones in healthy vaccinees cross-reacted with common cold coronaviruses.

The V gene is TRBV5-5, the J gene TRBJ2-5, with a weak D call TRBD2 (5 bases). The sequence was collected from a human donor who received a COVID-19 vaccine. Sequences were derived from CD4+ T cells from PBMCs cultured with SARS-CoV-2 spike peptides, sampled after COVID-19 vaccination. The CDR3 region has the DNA TGTGCCAGCAGCTTGGAAACAGCTCGGGGTGAGACCCAGTACTTC. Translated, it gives CASSLETARGETQYF.